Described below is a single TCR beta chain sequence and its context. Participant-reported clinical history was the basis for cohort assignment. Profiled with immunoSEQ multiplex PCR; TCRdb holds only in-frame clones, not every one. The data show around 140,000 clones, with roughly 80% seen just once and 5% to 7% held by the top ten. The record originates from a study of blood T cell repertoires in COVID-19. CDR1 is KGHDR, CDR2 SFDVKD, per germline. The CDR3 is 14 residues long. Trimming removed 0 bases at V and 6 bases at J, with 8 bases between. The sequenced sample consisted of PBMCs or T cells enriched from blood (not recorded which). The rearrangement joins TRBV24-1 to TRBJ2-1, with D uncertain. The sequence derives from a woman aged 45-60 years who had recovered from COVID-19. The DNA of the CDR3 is TGTGCCACCAGTGATTTGTGGAGCATCAATGAGCAGTTCTTC. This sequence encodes CATSDLWSINEQFF.